One sample yielded the 12 T cell receptor beta chains listed below, sequenced in a study of T cell responses to AZD1222 COVID-19 vaccine. Assay used: immunoSEQ multiplex PCR; TCRdb lists only in-frame clones, some missing. The repertoire holds approximately 150,000 clones, with 85% to 95% as singletons. The input for sequencing was peripheral blood, taken on day 0 of AZD1222 vaccination. These TCRs come from an adult in good health.

CDR3 sequence (DNA): TGCAGCGTCGCACAGGGGGCTGCTTCCAACTATGGCTACACCTTC. Its translation: CSVAQGAASNYGYTF. The rearrangement uses TRBV29-1 and TRBJ1-2, with TRBD1 matching 9 bases. Germline trimming cut 6 bases from V and 2 bases from J; bases unmatched to any gene: 10. Germline V gives CDR1 SQVTM, CDR2 ANQGSEA. The CDR3 has 15 amino acids. Combining the CDR3 with reference TRBV29-1 and TRBJ1-2 gives the whole variable domain SAVISQKPSRDICQRGTSLTIQCQVDSQVTMMFWYRQQPGQSLTLIATANQGSEATYESGFVIDKFPISRPNLTFSTLTVSNMSPEDSSIYLCSVAQGAASNYGYTFGSGTRLTVV.

The chain is built from TRBV5-1 and TRBJ1-2; TRBD1 matches 11 bases. V was clipped by 6 bases and J by 2 bases; unmatched bases: 6. CDR3 size: 15 residues. Germline loops: CDR1 SGHRS, CDR2 YFSETQ. The CDR3 sequence is CASKTGQGANYGYTF. The DNA for the CDR3 is TGCGCCAGCAAAACCGGACAGGGGGCGAACTATGGCTACACCTTC.

J is TRBJ2-7 and V is TRBV27; possibly TRBD1 for D (6 bases). CDR3 length: 14 residues. The V gene lost 2 bases and the J gene lost 0 bases, with 8 bases spanning the gap. Germline V gene sequence: CDR1 MNHEY, CDR2 SMNVEV (reference sequence). CDR3 in amino acids: CASSLGDNSYEQYF. The CDR3 DNA is TGTGCCAGCAGTTTAGGGGACAACTCCTACGAGCAGTACTTC.

This clone was seen a single time. The J gene is TRBJ1-1, the V gene TRBV29-1; 9 bases match TRBD1. Germline CDR1 reads SQVTM; CDR2 reads ANQGSEA. V lost 5 bases to trimming and J lost 1 base; unmatched junction nucleotides: 11. This CDR3 has 16 residues. The CDR3 spells CSVHPGQGASNTEAFF. CDR3 sequence (DNA): TGCAGCGTTCATCCGGGACAGGGCGCTTCGAACACTGAAGCTTTCTTT.

This clone was seen only a few times. The gene calls are TRBV30 and TRBJ1-6; no reliable D call. The CDR3 spans 14 residues. CDR1 and CDR2 (germline): GTSNPN, SVGIG (reference sequence). V was shortened by 5 bases and J by 10 bases, with 18 bases between the two germline ends. CDR3 residues: CAWAPYNHLSPLHF. The CDR3 DNA is TGTGCCTGGGCCCCATATAATCATCTATCACCCCTCCACTTT.

This sequence joins TRBV11-2 and TRBJ1-2; 9 nucleotides agree with TRBD1. Germline CDR1 reads SGHAT; CDR2 reads FQNNGV. V was pared by 5 bases and J by 6 bases, with 7 bases of the junction left unmatched. This CDR3 region has 14 residues. The CDR3: CASSGYRTGDGYTF. CDR3 DNA sequence: TGTGCCAGCAGCGGGTACCGGACAGGGGATGGCTACACCTTC.

V usage is TRBV5-1 and J usage is TRBJ1-6; 7 nucleotides match TRBD1. V dropped 5 bases and J dropped 7; count of bases not matched to a gene: 6. In germline, CDR1 is SGHRS, CDR2 YFSETQ. The CDR3 spans 14 residues. CDR3 protein: CASRPGQKNSPLHF. The CDR3 DNA sequence: TGCGCCAGCAGACCGGGACAGAAAAATTCACCCCTCCACTTT.

This clone has just a few counts. The V and J genes are TRBV29-1 and TRBJ2-3; 12 bases are shared with TRBD2. J lost 2 bases, V lost 6 bases, and 6 bases had no gene match. The CDR3 consists of 15 residues. CDR1 is SQVTM and CDR2 is ANQGSEA in the germline V gene. The CDR3 region has the DNA TGCAGCGTGGTCAGGACTAGCGGGACCACAGATACGCAGTATTTT. Protein: CSVVRTSGTTDTQYF.

The genes are TRBV19 and TRBJ1-1; TRBD1 matches 9 bases. V was clipped by 4 bases and J by 2 bases; unmatched bases: 8. The V gene's germline CDR1 is LNHDA and CDR2 SQIVND (reference sequence). This CDR3 comprises 16 residues. CDR3 loop: CASSTRPGQGNTEAFF. As DNA, the CDR3 is TGTGCCAGTAGTACCCGACCGGGACAGGGAAACACTGAAGCTTTCTTT.

V gene TRBV6-5 combines with J gene TRBJ1-4; possibly TRBD1 for D (5 bases). The V gene's germline CDR1 is MNHEY and CDR2 SVGAGI. V was clipped by 11 bases and J by 10 bases, with 23 bases between them. The CDR3 runs 14 residues. Here the CDR3 reads CASRDDSDVGKLFF. The CDR3 DNA reads TGTGCCTCAAGGGACGACTCGGACGTAGGAAAACTGTTTTTT.

CDR3 nucleotides: TGTGCCAGCAGACCGGACAGGGGAGAAGTTAGCTCCTATAATTCACCCCTCCACTTT. Encoded protein: CASRPDRGEVSSYNSPLHF. The chain carries TRBV2 and TRBJ1-6, with 9 bases lining up with TRBD1. The CDR3 has 19 amino acids. The ends lost 6 bases at V and 0 bases at J; junction bases unmatched: 12. CDR1 is SNHLY and CDR2 is FYNNEI in the germline V gene.

The rearrangement joins TRBV27 to TRBJ1-5, with unresolved D. V gave up 5 bases and J gave up 4 bases, with 9 bases separating them. Germline CDR1 and CDR2: MNHEY and SMNVEV (reference sequence). There are 13 residues in the CDR3. CDR3 DNA sequence: TGTGCCAGCAGTGTAAGGTTAAATCAGCCCCAGCATTTT. Amino acids: CASSVRLNQPQHF.